This T cell receptor (beta chain) was recovered during a study of T cells in Graves' hyperthyroidism and ophthalmopathy (dated by TCRdb to between 2017 and 2020). Background on the whole study: To identify distinguishing TCR V-J signatures, a discovery cohort of 95 to 100 patients was used, comprising some 43 with Graves' ophthalmopathy and around 60 with stable Graves' hyperthyroidism. Following sampling, methimazole starting at 30 mg daily was given to hyperthyroidism patients, and high-dose intravenous methylprednisolone was given to ophthalmopathy patients. The paper reports TCR Vbeta CDR3 sequencing of over 120 peripheral blood samples: over 40 ophthalmopathy, approximately 74 hyperthyroidism and around 17 progressor patients. In addition, the study compared T-cell repertoires in thyroid tissue and in blood from over 5 Graves' hyperthyroidism patients. Prospective prediction of ophthalmopathy was tested in an independent validation cohort of about 19 hyperthyroidism patients and approximately 17 patients who later progressed to ophthalmopathy. The approximately 100 discovery patients were divided at random into training and test sets in a 7:3 ratio.

The TCR beta CDR3 regions were amplified from RNA transcripts. A first-round RT-PCR of the TCR CDR3 used the HTBI primer set with the Qiagen OneStep RT-PCR kit. Libraries were constructed in a second round of multiplex PCR, after which size selection and purification were carried out. Libraries were sequenced paired-end with 100 bp reads on an Illumina HiSeq2000. As for the authors' bioinformatics: Raw data were processed with SOAPnuke, discarding reads with adapters, uncalled bases, mean Phred below 15, or no exact constant-primer or identifier match. High-quality paired reads were merged using COPE v1.2.5, and each unique nucleotide sequence was defined as a clonotype. MiTCR v1.1 was used to align clonotypes to the IMGT TRBV, TRBD and TRBJ reference segments. The analysis included only V-J combinations with a frequency above 0.0001, which together covered 99% to 99.2% of the repertoires. A TCS score was defined as the ratio of F50 (clonal expansion) to E x V (chaos), with BLOSUM62-based TCRdist applied between CDR3 peptides within each V-J. Welch's t-statistics and random forest reduced fewer than 550 V-J features to about 12, which were used in a naive Bayes classifier (R e1071). TCRdb reprocessing: public reads trimmed at Q25 with fastp, clones called with MiXCR, in-frame beta chains kept. Rows with a matching CDR3 protein are joined into one entry that keeps the most common DNA and genes. TCRdb, not the authors, supplied the V and J calls. Present in this sample are approximately 590,000 distinct CDR3 sequences, just over 45% of which were seen just once. Clones ranked in the top ten supply roughly 8.2% of the sample.

Overall study outcomes, separate from this receptor: In cross-validation, a model built on a 13 V-J signature told ophthalmopathy apart from stable hyperthyroidism with 85% to 90% sensitivity and approximately 81% specificity, and in testing the same model reached 80%/75%. In validation, progression to ophthalmopathy was predicted by the model with almost 71% sensitivity and nearly 75% specificity, a median of approximately 6.5 months before onset. Blood samples also contained most of the expanded thyroid clonotypes (frequency above 0.001), which suggests that blood repertoires may reflect thyroid immune responses. No statistical method was used to fix the sample size in advance, and group allocation was not hidden from the investigators.

Graves' hyperthyroidism was defined as stable when no progression to ophthalmopathy occurred over 18 months of follow-up. Hyperthyroidism patients were newly diagnosed, had a disease duration of under 2 months, and were aged 18 to 65 years. Any patient with an uncontrolled infection, another autoimmune disease, pregnancy or lactation was excluded. Diagnoses relied on clinical symptoms, serum thyroxine and TRAb, thyroid ultrasound and orbital computed tomography. Total RNA was extracted with Trizol reagent, and quality was checked on an Agilent 2100 Bioanalyzer. Turning to this clonotype: Its antigen is unknown. Base qualities are not at hand, and no much larger clone is one base apart.

From the cysteine up to the phenylalanine, the CDR3 has a length of 17 residues. Of all the DNA, just the CDR3 is kept, 51 bases in frame from base 1. CDR1 LNHDA and CDR2 SQIVND are derived from the germline V gene (reference sequence). Between the V and J ends, shortened by 3 bases and 9 bases respectively, the junction contains 21 bases. Sequenced material: peripheral blood or thyroid tissue (not recorded which). The sequence links TRBV19 to TRBJ1-6; the D gene identity is not certain. The source of this sequence is a woman under 30 with Graves' hyperthyroidism. Donor details come from another sample of the same person, matched by shared clones. The DNA sequence is TGTGCCAGTAGTATGGCCGGGATAGGGCCGTCGAGTTCACCCCTCCACTTT. This codes for CASSMAGIGPSSSPLHF.